A single sample is the source of the 4 T cell receptor beta chains below, sequenced in a study of spatial heterogeneity in lung cancer. Study-wide results and caveats: Counts of expanded alpha and beta TCRs within tumors tracked the tumor nonsynonymous mutation count.

Antigens for these TCRs are unknown. Time point: sample taken at primary tumor resection. TCRdb processed the 5' RACE reads anew with MiXCR; each CDR3 protein has one entry. The sample carries about 3,200 distinct CDR3 sequences, 16% recorded once. The material sequenced was lung tumor tissue, taken at surgery. The receptors were gathered from a male donor with early-stage non-small cell lung cancer.

V gene TRBV10-1 combines with J gene TRBJ1-5, with 7 bases lining up with TRBD1. Trimming took 5 bases from V and 2 from J; bases not matched to a gene: 6. Per germline, CDR1 WNHNN and CDR2 SYGVQD (reference sequence). This CDR3 contains 15 residues. In nucleotides, the CDR3 is TGCGCCAGCAGTTGGACAGGTGGTTGCAATCAGCCCCAGCATTTT. Protein product: CASSWTGGCNQPQHF.

This clonotype is classed as large (0.1 to 1%). CDR3 residues: CASSLEAAGIGELFF. DNA for the CDR3: TGTGCCAGCAGCTTAGAAGCCGCGGGCATCGGGGAGCTGTTTTTT. The rearrangement joins TRBV7-7 to TRBJ2-2, with D possibly matching TRBD2 (5 bases). The germline CDR1 and CDR2 sequences are SSHAT and FNYEAQ (reference sequence). There are 15 residues in the CDR3. The V and J ends lost 1 base and 7 bases respectively, with 13 bases between them.

In its sample, this clonotype was seen a few times. Written as DNA, the CDR3 is TGCAGTGCTAGAGATGGTACAGGGGGCAGGGAGACCCAGTACTTC. The encoded protein is CSARDGTGGRETQYF. The chain joins TRBV20-1 to TRBJ2-5, with 9 bases lining up with TRBD1. V lost 0 bases to trimming and J lost 5 bases; unmatched junction nucleotides: 7. Germline V gives CDR1 DFQATT, CDR2 SNEGSKA (reference sequence). The length of the CDR3 is 15 residues.

The V and J genes are TRBV29-1 and TRBJ2-5; tentatively, D is TRBD1 (5 bases). Deletions cut 1 base from V and 6 bases from J, with 9 bases between. The V gene's germline CDR1 is SQVTM and CDR2 ANQGSEA. The CDR3 extends over 12 amino acids. The CDR3: CSVEGQMKTQYF. Here the CDR3 DNA reads TGCAGCGTTGAAGGACAGATGAAGACCCAGTACTTC.